This is a list of T cell receptor beta chains from one sample in a study of T-cell reconstitution after alpha-beta-depleted transplantation in children. TCRdb re-called the PCR reads with MiXCR, one entry per CDR3 protein. The sample includes around 670,000 distinct CDR3 sequences, about an eighth of them seen just once. The sequences come from PBMCs, collected before TCRalphabeta/CD19-depleted stem cell transplant. The source is a girl aged 2-10 years with congenital amegakaryocytic thrombocytopenia, due to receive a stem cell transplant. CDR3s include the opening cysteine and the closing phenylalanine or tryptophan. A D gene is named only where the DNA matches it firmly. Size tells how often a clone was seen (once, few, many) or the class of an expanded clone, and some rows leave it out.

>TRBV7-9|many|TRBD2|TRBJ2-3
TGTGCCAGCAGCTTCTTAGCGGGAGAGGCAGATACGCAGTATTTT
CASSFLAGEADTQYF
>TRBV7-2|.|.|TRBJ1-2
TGTGCCAGCAGCGTAGCCCTAGACAGGAAGATCTATGGCTACACCTTC
CASSVALDRKIYGYTF
>TRBV4-2|.|.|TRBJ1-5
TGTGCCAGCAGCCAAGAGCCAGGGGTCAATCAGCCCCAGCATTTT
CASSQEPGVNQPQHF
>TRBV20-1|few|TRBD1|TRBJ2-1
TGCAGTGCTAGAAACACGGGACAGGGGTCCCCCAATGAGCAGTTCTTC
CSARNTGQGSPNEQFF
>TRBV11-2|few|.|TRBJ2-4
TGTGCCAGCAGCTTAGGCTCAGCGACTCAGTACTTC
CASSLGSATQYF
>TRBV5-1|many|TRBD1|TRBJ2-1
TGCGCCAGCAGCTTCCCTAAACGGGACAGGGTCAATGAGCAGTTCTTC
CASSFPKRDRVNEQFF
>TRBV15|.|.|TRBJ1-5
TGTGCCACCAGCAGAGAAGGAGGTTTCAATCAGCCCCAGCATTTT
CATSREGGFNQPQHF
>TRBV9|many|.|TRBJ1-1
TGTGCCAGCAGCCCAGGCGGCGCGGACACTGAAGCTTTCTTT
CASSPGGADTEAFF
>TRBV29-1|.|TRBD1|TRBJ2-1
TGCAGCGTTGATCCCACGGGTCTAGGACAGGGTCTGAGGAGTGAGCAGTTCTTC
CSVDPTGLGQGLRSEQFF
>TRBV5-1|few|.|TRBJ2-1
TGCGCCAGCAGCTTGGCCGGGGACCCAATTCTCGGGCAGTTCTTC
CASSLAGDPILGQFF
>TRBV5-1|.|.|TRBJ2-7
TGCGCCAGCAGCTTGGCCGTCCAGGATTATACCTACGAGCAGTACTTC
CASSLAVQDYTYEQYF
>TRBV7-9|many|.|TRBJ2-7
TGTGCCAGCAGCTTAGAACAGTCCTACGAGCAGTACTTC
CASSLEQSYEQYF
>TRBV29-1|many|.|TRBJ1-2
TGCAGCGTTGGGTACCAGGTCGGGTATGGCTACACCTTC
CSVGYQVGYGYTF
>TRBV5-1|many|TRBD1|TRBJ2-5
TGCGCCAGCAGTTCCGGGACAGGGGGCGCGAAGACCCAGTACTTC
CASSSGTGGAKTQYF
>TRBV20-1|.|TRBD1|TRBJ2-7
TGCAGTGCTCCTGGACAGGGACCAATTGAGTGGGGCCACGAGCAGTACTTC
CSAPGQGPIEWGHEQYF
>TRBV12-3/TRBV12-4|many|.|TRBJ2-5
TGTGCCTGCAAATTGGGGGCCTCGTACCAAGAGACCCAGTACTTC
CACKLGASYQETQYF
>TRBV5-1|many|.|TRBJ2-7
TGCGCCAGCAGCTCCTCGGGATTCACCTACGAGCAGTACTTC
CASSSSGFTYEQYF
>TRBV14|.|.|TRBJ1-1
TGTGCCAGCAGCCACGGCAGTGGGAACACTGAAGCTTTCTTT
CASSHGSGNTEAFF
>TRBV20-1|few|.|TRBJ1-1
TGCAGTGCTAGCGGTCAGCTGGTGAACACTGAAGCTTTCTTT
CSASGQLVNTEAFF
>TRBV18|few|.|TRBJ2-7
TGTGCCAGCTCACCATCCCAGCGGGCCTCCTACGAGCAGTACTTC
CASSPSQRASYEQYF
>TRBV19|.|.|TRBJ2-3
TGTGCCAGTAGTATAACCAGCAGCACAGATACGCAGTATTTT
CASSITSSTDTQYF
>TRBV19|.|.|TRBJ2-2
TGTGCCAGTAGCACAGGACTCGCCACCGGGGAGCTGTTTTTT
CASSTGLATGELFF
>TRBV20-1|many|.|TRBJ2-1
TGCAGTGCCTACGGACGGGGAGATTACTACAATGAGCAGTTCTTC
CSAYGRGDYYNEQFF
>TRBV5-1|.|.|TRBJ1-4
TGCGCCAGCAGCCTGGGGGAATCAACTAATGAAAAACTGTTTTTT
CASSLGESTNEKLFF
>TRBV20-1|many|.|TRBJ1-6
TGCAGTGCTAGCCAACCGACCCGGGGACGGAATTCACCCCTCCACTTT
CSASQPTRGRNSPLHF
>TRBV5-1|few|TRBD2|TRBJ2-1
TGCGCCAGCCTCGTCGGGACTAGCGACTACAATGAGCAGTTCTTC
CASLVGTSDYNEQFF
>TRBV3-1|once|.|TRBJ2-4
TGTGCCAGCAGCCAAGGGTTTAGGGATGCCAAAAACATTCAGTACTTC
CASSQGFRDAKNIQYF
>TRBV27|many|TRBD2|TRBJ2-3
TGTGCCAGCAAACGGGAGGGGATAGATACGCAGTATTTT
CASKREGIDTQYF
>TRBV5-1|many|.|TRBJ2-2
TGCGCCAGCAGCCTATGGTCGGTCGGAGACACCGGGGAGCTGTTTTTT
CASSLWSVGDTGELFF
>TRBV20-1|many|.|TRBJ1-4
TGCAGTGCTAGAGGGGGCAGACTAAATGAAAAACTGTTTTTT
CSARGGRLNEKLFF
>TRBV19|.|TRBD2|TRBJ2-2
TGTGCCAGTAGTCCGGGACTAGCGGGCCTCGCGAACACCGGGGAGCTGTTTTTT
CASSPGLAGLANTGELFF
>TRBV5-1|.|.|TRBJ2-6
TGCGCCAGCAGCTTGGACGGGAGTTCTGGGGCCAACGTCCTGACTTTC
CASSLDGSSGANVLTF
>TRBV19|few|.|TRBJ2-1
TGTGCCAGTAGTATGGGGAGGGGGCGACAGCAGTTCTTC
CASSMGRGRQQFF
>TRBV28|few|.|TRBJ2-7
TGTGCCAGCAGCCCTAGGATCTACGAGCAGTACTTC
CASSPRIYEQYF
>TRBV11-2|.|.|TRBJ2-7
TGTGCCAGCAGCTTACACACGAAACGGTACGAGCAGTACTTC
CASSLHTKRYEQYF
>TRBV11-1|many|TRBD2|TRBJ2-1
TGTGCCAGCAGCTTAGCGCGCGGTAGCGGGAAATCCTACAATGAGCAGTTCTTC
CASSLARGSGKSYNEQFF
>TRBV5-1|few|TRBD2|TRBJ2-4
TGCGCCAGCAGCTTAGAACTAGCGAACATTCAGTACTTC
CASSLELANIQYF
>TRBV28|few|TRBD2|TRBJ2-2
TGTGCCAGCACCAACGGGAGGGCCACCGGGGAGCTGTTTTTT
CASTNGRATGELFF
>TRBV3-1|few|.|TRBJ1-1
TGTGCCAGCAGCCAAGGAGATCGAAACACTGAAGCTTTCTTT
CASSQGDRNTEAFF
>TRBV6-8|many|TRBD1|TRBJ1-5
TGTGCCAGCAGTTACAGGACAGGGGATGACCCCGTGGATCAGCCCCAGCATTTT
CASSYRTGDDPVDQPQHF
>TRBV6-1|.|.|TRBJ2-1
TGTGCCAGCAGCCAAGGGTCGGGCTCCTACAATGAGCAGTTCTTC
CASSQGSGSYNEQFF
>TRBV3-1|many|.|TRBJ2-1
TGTGCCAGCAGCCCAAGCTCCTACAATGAGCAGTTCTTC
CASSPSSYNEQFF
>TRBV10-2|.|.|TRBJ2-3
TGCGCCAGCAGTACCGGGGCGCACACACATACGCAGTATTTT
CASSTGAHTHTQYF
>TRBV7-8|.|.|TRBJ1-2
TGTGCCAGCAGCTTTTCCAACGGATTGCTCTATGGCTACACCTTC
CASSFSNGLLYGYTF
>TRBV29-1|.|.|TRBJ2-7
TGCAGCGGGATAGGGGGTGACTCCTACGAGCAGTACTTC
CSGIGGDSYEQYF
>TRBV24-1|many|.|TRBJ1-2
TGTGCCACCAGTGACTTGACAGCTAACTATGGCTACACCTTC
CATSDLTANYGYTF
>TRBV7-9|.|TRBD1|TRBJ1-5
TGTGCCAGCAGCTTAGACCCGGGACAGGGGGGTCAGCCCCAGCATTTT
CASSLDPGQGGQPQHF
>TRBV29-1|many|TRBD2|TRBJ2-5
TGCAGCGTTGGGCGGGAGTATCAAGAGACCCAGTACTTC
CSVGREYQETQYF
>TRBV12-3/TRBV12-4|.|.|TRBJ2-1
TGTGCCAGCAGTTCTAGCCCCCGGCAACGGTTCTTC
CASSSSPRQRFF
>TRBV18|many|.|TRBJ1-2
TGTGCCAGCTCACCCAGTGGCTGGGCGCATGGCTACACCTTC
CASSPSGWAHGYTF
>TRBV20-1|.|TRBD1|TRBJ2-5
TGCAGTGCTGTTACGGGACAGCCCCAAGAGACCCAGTACTTC
CSAVTGQPQETQYF
>TRBV3-1|.|.|TRBJ1-3
TGTGCCAGCAGCCAAGATGGGAGCTCTGGAAACACCATATATTTT
CASSQDGSSGNTIYF
>TRBV3-1|many|TRBD2|TRBJ2-1
TGTGCCAGCAGCCACGGACTAGCGGGACGTCTTGAGCAGTTCTTC
CASSHGLAGRLEQFF
>TRBV5-6|.|.|TRBJ2-2
TGTGCCAGCAGCGTCCTGGCGGGACTTCACACCGGGGAGCTGTTTTTT
CASSVLAGLHTGELFF
>TRBV14|.|TRBD2|TRBJ2-1
TGTGCCAGCAGGCCTATAGCGGGAGAGGCGGGCCTCTCCTACAATGAGCAGTTCTTC
CASRPIAGEAGLSYNEQFF